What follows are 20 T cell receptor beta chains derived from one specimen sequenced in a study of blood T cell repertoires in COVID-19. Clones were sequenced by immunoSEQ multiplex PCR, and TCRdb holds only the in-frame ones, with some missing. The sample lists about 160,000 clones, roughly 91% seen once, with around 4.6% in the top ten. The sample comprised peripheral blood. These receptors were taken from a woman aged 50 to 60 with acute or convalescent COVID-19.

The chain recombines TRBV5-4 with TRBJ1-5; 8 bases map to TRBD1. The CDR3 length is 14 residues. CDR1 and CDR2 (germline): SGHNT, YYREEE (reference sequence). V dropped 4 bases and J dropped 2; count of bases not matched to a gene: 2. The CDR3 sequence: CASSAQGGNQPQHF. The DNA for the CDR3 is TGTGCCAGCAGCGCACAGGGGGGCAATCAGCCCCAGCATTTT.

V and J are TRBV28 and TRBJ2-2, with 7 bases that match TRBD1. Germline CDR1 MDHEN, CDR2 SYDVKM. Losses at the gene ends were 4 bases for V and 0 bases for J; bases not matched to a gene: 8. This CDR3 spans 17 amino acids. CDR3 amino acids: CASSSLADRANTGELFF. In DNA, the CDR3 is TGTGCCAGCAGTTCCCTTGCCGACAGGGCGAACACCGGGGAGCTGTTTTTT.

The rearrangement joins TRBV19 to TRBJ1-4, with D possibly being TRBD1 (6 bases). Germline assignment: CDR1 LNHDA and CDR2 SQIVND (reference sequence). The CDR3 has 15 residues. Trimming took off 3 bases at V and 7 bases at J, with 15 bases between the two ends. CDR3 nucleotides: TGTGCCAGTAGTATTTATGGGGGCAGAGGTGAAAAACTGTTTTTT. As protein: CASSIYGGRGEKLFF.

CDR3 nucleotides: TGTGCCAGCAGTGAGTTGGCAGGCCAAGAGACCCAGTACTTC. It specifies CASSELAGQETQYF. This chain connects TRBV2 to TRBJ2-5; D gene unclear. Trimming stripped 3 bases from V and 1 base from J, with 9 bases between. The CDR3 length is 14 residues. Germline V lookup: CDR1 SNHLY, CDR2 FYNNEI.

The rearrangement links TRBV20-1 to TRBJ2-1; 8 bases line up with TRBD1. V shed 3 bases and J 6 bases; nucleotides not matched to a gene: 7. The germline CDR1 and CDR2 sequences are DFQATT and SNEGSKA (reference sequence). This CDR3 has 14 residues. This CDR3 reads CSASMSGGRNEQFF. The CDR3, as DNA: TGCAGTGCTAGTATGTCAGGGGGCCGCAATGAGCAGTTCTTC.

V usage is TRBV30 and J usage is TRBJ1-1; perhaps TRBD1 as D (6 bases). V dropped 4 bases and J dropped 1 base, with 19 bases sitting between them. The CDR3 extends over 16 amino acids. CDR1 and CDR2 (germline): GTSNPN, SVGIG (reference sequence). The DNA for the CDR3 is TGTGCCTGGATTCGTCTTCCCGGGACACGGAACACTGAAGCTTTCTTT. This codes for CAWIRLPGTRNTEAFF. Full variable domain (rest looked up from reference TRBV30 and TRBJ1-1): SQTIHQWPATLVQPVGSPLSLECTVEGTSNPNLYWYRQAAGRGLQLLFYSVGIGQISSEVPQNLSASRPQDRQFILSSKKLLLSDSGFYLCAWIRLPGTRNTEAFFGQGTRLTVV.

CDR3 bases: TGTGCCAGTGGTACCCCCGGGAACACTGAAGCTTTCTTT. Translated: CASGTPGNTEAFF. The genes are TRBV19 and TRBJ1-1; D uncertain. This CDR3 spans 13 amino acids. V was cut by 8 bases and J by 1 base, with 11 bases left in between. CDR1 is LNHDA, CDR2 SQIVND, per germline (reference sequence).

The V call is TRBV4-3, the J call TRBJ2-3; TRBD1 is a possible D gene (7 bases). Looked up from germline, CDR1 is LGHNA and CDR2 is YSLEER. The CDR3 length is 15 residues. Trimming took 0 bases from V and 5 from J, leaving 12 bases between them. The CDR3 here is CASSQDNRGLDTQYF. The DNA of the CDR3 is TGCGCCAGCAGCCAAGATAACAGGGGACTAGATACGCAGTATTTT.

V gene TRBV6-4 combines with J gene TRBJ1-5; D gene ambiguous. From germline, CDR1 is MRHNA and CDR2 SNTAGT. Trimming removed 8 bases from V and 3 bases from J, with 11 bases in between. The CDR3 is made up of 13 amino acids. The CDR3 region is CASWGGPNQPQHF. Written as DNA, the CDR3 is TGTGCCAGCTGGGGAGGGCCCAATCAGCCCCAGCATTTT.

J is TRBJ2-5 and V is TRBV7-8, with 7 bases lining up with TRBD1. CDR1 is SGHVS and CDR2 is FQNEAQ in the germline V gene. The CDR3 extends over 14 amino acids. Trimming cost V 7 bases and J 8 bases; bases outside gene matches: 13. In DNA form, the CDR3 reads TGTGCCAGCATCCAGACAGGGCCGGTGAGAACCCAGTACTTC. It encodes CASIQTGPVRTQYF.

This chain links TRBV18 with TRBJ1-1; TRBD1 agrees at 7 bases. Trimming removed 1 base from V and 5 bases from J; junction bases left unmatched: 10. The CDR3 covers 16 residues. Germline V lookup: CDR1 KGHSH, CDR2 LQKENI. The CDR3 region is CASSPQGARVGTEAFF. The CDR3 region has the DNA TGTGCCAGCTCACCACAGGGGGCGAGGGTGGGAACTGAAGCTTTCTTT.

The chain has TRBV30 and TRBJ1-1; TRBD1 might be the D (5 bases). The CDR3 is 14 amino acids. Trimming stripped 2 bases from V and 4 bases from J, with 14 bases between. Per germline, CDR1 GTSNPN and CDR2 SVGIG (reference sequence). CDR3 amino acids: CAWSQGLVGTEAFF. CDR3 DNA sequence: TGTGCCTGGAGTCAGGGACTTGTGGGCACTGAAGCTTTCTTT.

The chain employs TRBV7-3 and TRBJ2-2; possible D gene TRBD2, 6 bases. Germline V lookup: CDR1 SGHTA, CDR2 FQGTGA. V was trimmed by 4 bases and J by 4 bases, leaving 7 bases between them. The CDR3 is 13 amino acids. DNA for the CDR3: TGTGCCAGCAGCTCGACTAGCACCGGGGAGCTGTTTTTT. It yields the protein CASSSTSTGELFF.

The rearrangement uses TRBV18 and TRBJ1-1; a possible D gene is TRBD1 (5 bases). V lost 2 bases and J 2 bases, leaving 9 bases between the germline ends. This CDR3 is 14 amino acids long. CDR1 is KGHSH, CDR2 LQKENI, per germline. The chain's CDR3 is CASSPGRTNTEAFF. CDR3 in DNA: TGTGCCAGCTCACCAGGGCGGACAAACACTGAAGCTTTCTTT.

The CDR3 region is CASSLEAGRNTEAFF. In nucleotides, the CDR3 is TGCGCCAGCAGCTTGGAGGCGGGACGGAACACTGAAGCTTTCTTT. This rearrangement joins TRBV5-1 to TRBJ1-1; a possible D gene is TRBD1 (5 bases). The CDR3 covers 15 residues. The V end was cut by 0 bases, the J end by 1 base, with 10 bases between. Germline CDR1 and CDR2: SGHRS and YFSETQ.

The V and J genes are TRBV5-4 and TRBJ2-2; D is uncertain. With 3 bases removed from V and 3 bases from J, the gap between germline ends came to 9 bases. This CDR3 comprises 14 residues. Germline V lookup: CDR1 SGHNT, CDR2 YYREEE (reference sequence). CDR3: CASSYGADTGELFF. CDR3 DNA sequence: TGTGCCAGCAGCTATGGCGCGGACACCGGGGAGCTGTTTTTT.

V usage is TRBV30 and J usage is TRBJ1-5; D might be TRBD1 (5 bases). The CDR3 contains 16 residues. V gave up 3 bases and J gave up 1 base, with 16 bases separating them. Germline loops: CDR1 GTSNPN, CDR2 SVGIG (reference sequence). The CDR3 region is CAWSQSWGRSNQPQHF. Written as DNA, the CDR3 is TGTGCCTGGAGCCAAAGTTGGGGCCGCAGCAATCAGCCCCAGCATTTT.

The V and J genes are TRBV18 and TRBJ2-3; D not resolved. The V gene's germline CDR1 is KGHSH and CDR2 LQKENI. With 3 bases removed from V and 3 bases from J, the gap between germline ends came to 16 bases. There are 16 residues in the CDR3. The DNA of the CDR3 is TGTGCCAGCTCACCGATTGTGCAGGTCCGGACAGATACGCAGTATTTT. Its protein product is CASSPIVQVRTDTQYF. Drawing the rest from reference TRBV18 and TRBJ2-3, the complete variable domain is NAGVMQNPRHLVRRRGQEARLRCSPMKGHSHVYWYRQLPEEGLKFMVYLQKENIIDESGMPKERFSAEFPKEGPSILRIQQVVRGDSAAYFCASSPIVQVRTDTQYFGPGTRLTVL.

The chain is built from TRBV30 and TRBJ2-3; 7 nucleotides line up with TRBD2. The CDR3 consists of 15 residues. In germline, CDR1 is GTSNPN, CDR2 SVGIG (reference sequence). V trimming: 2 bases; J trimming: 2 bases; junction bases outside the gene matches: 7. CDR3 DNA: TGTGCCTGGAGTAGGCCTAGCGGAATCACAGATACGCAGTATTTT. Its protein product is CAWSRPSGITDTQYF. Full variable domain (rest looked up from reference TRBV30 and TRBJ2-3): SQTIHQWPATLVQPVGSPLSLECTVEGTSNPNLYWYRQAAGRGLQLLFYSVGIGQISSEVPQNLSASRPQDRQFILSSKKLLLSDSGFYLCAWSRPSGITDTQYFGPGTRLTVL.

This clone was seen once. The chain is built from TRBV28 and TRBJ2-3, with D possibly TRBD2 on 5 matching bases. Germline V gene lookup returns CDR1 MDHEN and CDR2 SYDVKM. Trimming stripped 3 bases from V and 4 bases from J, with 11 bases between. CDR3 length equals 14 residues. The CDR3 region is CASSFPLDADTQYF. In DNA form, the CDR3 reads TGTGCCAGCAGTTTCCCACTAGATGCAGATACGCAGTATTTT.